This T cell receptor (beta chain) derives from a study of OX40 agonist ivuxolimab in advanced cancers. Study at large: Melanoma, hepatocellular carcinoma, head and neck or renal cell cancer occurred in dose-escalation patients. In three patients, partial responses were observed, one with hepatocellular carcinoma and two with cutaneous melanoma.

TCRdb keeps only in-frame clones here, not all; method: immunoSEQ multiplex PCR. The table has some 59,000 clones, 70% to 90% seen once; the top ten hold less than 6%. Study results and limitations: Antigens targeted by the expanded peripheral T cells were not determined.

Germline V CDR1 and CDR2: MNHNS, SASEGT. V lost 8 bases to trimming and J lost 8 bases, with 9 bases between them. This CDR3 region has 10 residues. A note on this clone: The target antigen is unknown.

This clonotype originated in an adult with an advanced solid tumor such as melanoma, head and neck, liver or kidney cancer. This rearrangement joins TRBV6-1 to TRBJ1-1; D is undetermined. Sequencing was performed on CD4+ or CD8+ T cells sorted from blood, taken in a trial of the OX40 agonist ivuxolimab. CDR3 sequence (DNA): TGTGCCAGCGGCCTCCTGGAAGCTTTCTTT. The encoded protein is CASGLLEAFF.